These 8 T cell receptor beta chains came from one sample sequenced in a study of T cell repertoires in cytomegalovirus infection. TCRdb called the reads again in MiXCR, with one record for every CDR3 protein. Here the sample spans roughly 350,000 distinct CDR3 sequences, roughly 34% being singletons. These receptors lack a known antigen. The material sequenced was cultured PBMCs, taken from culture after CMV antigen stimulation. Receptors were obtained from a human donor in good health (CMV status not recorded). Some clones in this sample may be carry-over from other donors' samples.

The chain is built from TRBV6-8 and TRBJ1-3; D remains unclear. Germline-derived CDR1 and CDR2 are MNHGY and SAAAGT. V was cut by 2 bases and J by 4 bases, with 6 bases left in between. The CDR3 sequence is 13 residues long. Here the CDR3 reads CASSYRIGNTIYF. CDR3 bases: TGTGCCAGCAGTTACCGCATCGGAAACACCATATATTTT.

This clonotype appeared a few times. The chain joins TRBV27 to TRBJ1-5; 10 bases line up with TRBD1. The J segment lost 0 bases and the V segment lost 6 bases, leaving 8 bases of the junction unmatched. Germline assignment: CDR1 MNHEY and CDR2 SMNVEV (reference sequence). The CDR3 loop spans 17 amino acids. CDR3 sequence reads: CASSQTGGLLSNQPQHF. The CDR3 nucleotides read TGTGCCAGCAGCCAGACAGGGGGCCTCCTTAGCAATCAGCCCCAGCATTTT.

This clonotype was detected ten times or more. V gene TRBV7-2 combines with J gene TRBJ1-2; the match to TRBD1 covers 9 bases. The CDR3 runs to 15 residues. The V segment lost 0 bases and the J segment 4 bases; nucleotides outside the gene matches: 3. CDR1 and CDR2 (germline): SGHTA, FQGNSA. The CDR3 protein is CASSLATGQGYGYTF. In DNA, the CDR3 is TGTGCCAGCAGCTTAGCTACGGGACAGGGCTATGGCTACACCTTC.

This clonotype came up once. The CDR3 here is CSVVDPTNYGYTF. The CDR3 coding sequence is TGCAGCGTTGTCGACCCGACGAACTATGGCTACACCTTC. The chain carries TRBV29-1 and TRBJ1-2; D not resolved. The germline V gene has CDR1 SQVTM and CDR2 ANQGSEA. The CDR3 extends over 13 amino acids. Trimming shortened V by 4 bases and J by 2 bases, and 11 bases separated the two germline ends.

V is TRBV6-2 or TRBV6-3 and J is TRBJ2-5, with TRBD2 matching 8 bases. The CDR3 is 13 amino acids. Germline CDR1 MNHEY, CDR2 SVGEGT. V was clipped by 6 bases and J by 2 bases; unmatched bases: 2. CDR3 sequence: CASRAGAQETQYF. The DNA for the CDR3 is TGTGCCAGCAGAGCGGGGGCTCAAGAGACCCAGTACTTC.

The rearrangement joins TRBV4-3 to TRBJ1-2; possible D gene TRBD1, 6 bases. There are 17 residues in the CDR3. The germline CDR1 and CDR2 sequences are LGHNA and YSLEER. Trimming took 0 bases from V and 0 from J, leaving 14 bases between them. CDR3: CASSQEQGPRANYGYTF. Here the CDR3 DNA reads TGCGCCAGCAGCCAAGAACAGGGCCCCAGGGCTAACTATGGCTACACCTTC.

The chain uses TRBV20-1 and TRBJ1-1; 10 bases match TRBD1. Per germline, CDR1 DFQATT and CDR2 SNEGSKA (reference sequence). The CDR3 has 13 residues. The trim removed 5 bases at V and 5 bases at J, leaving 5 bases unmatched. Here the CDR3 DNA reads TGCAGTGCTTCAAGGACAGGGGGGACTGAAGCTTTCTTT. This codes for CSASRTGGTEAFF.

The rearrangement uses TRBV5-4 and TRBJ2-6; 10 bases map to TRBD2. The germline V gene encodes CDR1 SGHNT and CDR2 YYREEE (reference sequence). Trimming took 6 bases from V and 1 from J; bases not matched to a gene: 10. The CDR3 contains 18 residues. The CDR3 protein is CASTPGASGGSGANVLTF. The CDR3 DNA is TGTGCCAGCACCCCTGGGGCTAGCGGGGGTTCTGGGGCCAACGTCCTGACTTTC.